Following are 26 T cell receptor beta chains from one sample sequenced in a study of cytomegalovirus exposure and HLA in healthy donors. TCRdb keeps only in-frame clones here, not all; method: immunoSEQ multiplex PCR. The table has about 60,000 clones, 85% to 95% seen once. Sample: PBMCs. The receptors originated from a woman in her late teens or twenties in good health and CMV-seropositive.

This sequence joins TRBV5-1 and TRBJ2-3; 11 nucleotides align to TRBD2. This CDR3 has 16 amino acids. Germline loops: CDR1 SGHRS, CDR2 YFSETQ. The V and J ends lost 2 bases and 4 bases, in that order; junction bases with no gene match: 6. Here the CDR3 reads CASSFTSGRGPDTQYF. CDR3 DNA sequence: TGCGCCAGCAGCTTTACTAGCGGGAGAGGCCCAGATACGCAGTATTTT.

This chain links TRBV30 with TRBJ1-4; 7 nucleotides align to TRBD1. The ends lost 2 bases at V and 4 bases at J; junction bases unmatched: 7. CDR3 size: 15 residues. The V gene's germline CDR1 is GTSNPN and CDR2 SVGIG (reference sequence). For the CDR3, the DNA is TGTGCCTGGAGTCTTACAGGGGCGGTTAATGAAAAACTGTTTTTT. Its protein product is CAWSLTGAVNEKLFF.

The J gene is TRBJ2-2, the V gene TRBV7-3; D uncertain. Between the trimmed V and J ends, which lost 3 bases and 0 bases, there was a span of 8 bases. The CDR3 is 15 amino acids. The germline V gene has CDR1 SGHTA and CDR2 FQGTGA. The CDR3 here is CASSFSLANTGELFF. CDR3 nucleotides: TGTGCCAGCAGCTTTTCCCTCGCGAACACCGGGGAGCTGTTTTTT.

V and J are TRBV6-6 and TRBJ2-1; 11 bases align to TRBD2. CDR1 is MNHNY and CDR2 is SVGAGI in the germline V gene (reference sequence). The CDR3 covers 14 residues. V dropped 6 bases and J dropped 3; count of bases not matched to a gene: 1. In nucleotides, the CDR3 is TGTGCCAGCAGACTAGCGGGAGACTACAATGAGCAGTTCTTC. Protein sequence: CASRLAGDYNEQFF.

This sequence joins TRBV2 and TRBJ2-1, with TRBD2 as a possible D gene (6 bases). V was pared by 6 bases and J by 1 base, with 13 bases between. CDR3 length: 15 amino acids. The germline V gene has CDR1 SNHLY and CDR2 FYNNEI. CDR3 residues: CASRTGAGSYNEQFF. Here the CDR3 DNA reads TGTGCCAGCAGAACCGGGGCGGGATCCTACAATGAGCAGTTCTTC.

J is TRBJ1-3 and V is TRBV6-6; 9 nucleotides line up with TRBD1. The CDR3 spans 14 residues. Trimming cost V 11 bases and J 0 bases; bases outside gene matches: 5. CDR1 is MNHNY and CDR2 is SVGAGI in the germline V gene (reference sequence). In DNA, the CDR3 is TGTGCCGCCAGACAGGGGGGCTCTGGAAACACCATATATTTT. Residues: CAARQGGSGNTIYF.

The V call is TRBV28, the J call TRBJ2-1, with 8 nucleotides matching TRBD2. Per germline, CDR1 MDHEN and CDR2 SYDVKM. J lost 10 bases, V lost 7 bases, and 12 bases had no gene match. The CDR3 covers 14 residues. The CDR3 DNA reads TGTGCCAGCAATCCTAGCGGGCAGGGATGGGAGCAGTTCTTC. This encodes CASNPSGQGWEQFF.

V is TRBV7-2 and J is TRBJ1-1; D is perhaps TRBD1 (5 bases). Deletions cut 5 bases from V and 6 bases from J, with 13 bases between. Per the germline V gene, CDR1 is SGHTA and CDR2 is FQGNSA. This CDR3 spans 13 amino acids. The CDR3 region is CASSPTPGAEAFF. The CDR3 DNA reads TGTGCCAGCAGCCCAACACCGGGGGCTGAAGCTTTCTTT. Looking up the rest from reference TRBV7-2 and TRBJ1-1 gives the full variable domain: GAGVSQSPSNKVTEKGKDVELRCDPISGHTALYWYRQSLGQGLEFLIYFQGNSAPDKSGLPSDRFSAERTGGSVSTLTIQRTQQEDSAVYLCASSPTPGAEAFFGQGTRLTVV.

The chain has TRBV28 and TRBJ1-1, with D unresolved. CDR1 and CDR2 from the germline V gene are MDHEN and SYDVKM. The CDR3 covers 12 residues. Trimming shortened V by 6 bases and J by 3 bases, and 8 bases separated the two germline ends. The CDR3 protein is CASSLIHTEAFF. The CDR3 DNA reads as TGTGCCAGCAGCCTAATACACACTGAAGCTTTCTTT.

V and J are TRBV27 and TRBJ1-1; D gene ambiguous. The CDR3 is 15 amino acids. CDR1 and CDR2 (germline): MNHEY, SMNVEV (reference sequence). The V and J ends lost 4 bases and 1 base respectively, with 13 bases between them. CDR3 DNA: TGTGCCAGCAGTTCACAAAACGGGAGGAACACTGAAGCTTTCTTT. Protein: CASSSQNGRNTEAFF.

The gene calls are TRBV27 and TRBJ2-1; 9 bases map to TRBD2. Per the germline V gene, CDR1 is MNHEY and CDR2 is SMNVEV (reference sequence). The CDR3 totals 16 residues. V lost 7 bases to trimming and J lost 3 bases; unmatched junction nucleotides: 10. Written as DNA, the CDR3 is TGTGCCAGCACTCCAGGGTCAGCGGGAGGCTACAATGAGCAGTTCTTC. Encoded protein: CASTPGSAGGYNEQFF.

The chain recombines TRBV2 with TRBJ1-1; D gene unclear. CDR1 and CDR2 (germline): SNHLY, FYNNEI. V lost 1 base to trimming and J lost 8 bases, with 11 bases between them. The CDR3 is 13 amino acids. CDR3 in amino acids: CASSEGWRREAFF. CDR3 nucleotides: TGTGCCAGCAGTGAAGGGTGGAGGAGGGAAGCTTTCTTT.

The CDR3 loop is CASSQGRTRQETQYF. CDR3 bases: TGTGCCAGCAGCCAAGGGAGAACACGTCAAGAGACCCAGTACTTC. This chain connects TRBV11-1 to TRBJ2-5, with TRBD2 as a possible D gene (5 bases). The germline CDR1 and CDR2 sequences are SGHAT and FQDESV (reference sequence). The CDR3 is 15 amino acids. V was trimmed by 5 bases and J by 2 bases, leaving 15 bases between them.

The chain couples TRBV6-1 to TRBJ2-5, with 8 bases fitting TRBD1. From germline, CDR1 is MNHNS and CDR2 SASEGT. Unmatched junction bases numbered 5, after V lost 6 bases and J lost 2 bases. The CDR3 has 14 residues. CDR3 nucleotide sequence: TGTGCCAGCAGCCGTGGACAGGGTCAAGAGACCCAGTACTTC. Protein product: CASSRGQGQETQYF.

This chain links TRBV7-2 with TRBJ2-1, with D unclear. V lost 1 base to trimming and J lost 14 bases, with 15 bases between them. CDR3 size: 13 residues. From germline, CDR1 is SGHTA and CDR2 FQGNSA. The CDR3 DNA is TGTGCCAGCAGCTTAGTCCGCGAGCGAGAAGAGTTCTTC. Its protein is CASSLVREREEFF.

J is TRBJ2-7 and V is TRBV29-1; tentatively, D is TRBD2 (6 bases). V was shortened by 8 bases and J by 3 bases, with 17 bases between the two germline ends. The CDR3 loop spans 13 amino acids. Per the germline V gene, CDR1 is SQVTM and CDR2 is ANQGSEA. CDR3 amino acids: CSPPGAGSYEQYF. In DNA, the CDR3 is TGCAGCCCCCCTGGGGCGGGGAGCTACGAGCAGTACTTC.

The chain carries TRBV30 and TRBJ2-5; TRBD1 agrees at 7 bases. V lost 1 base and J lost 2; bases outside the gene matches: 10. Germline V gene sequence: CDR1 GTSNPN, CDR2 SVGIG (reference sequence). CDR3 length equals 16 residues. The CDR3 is CAWSDNRGWRQETQYF. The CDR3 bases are TGTGCCTGGAGTGACAACAGGGGTTGGAGACAAGAGACCCAGTACTTC.

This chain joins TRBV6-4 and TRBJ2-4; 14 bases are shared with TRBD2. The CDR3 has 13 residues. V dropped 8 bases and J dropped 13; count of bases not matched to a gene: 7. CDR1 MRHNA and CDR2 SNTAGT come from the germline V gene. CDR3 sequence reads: CASRTSGGPGQYF. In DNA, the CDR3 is TGTGCCAGCCGGACTAGCGGGGGGCCGGGACAGTACTTC.

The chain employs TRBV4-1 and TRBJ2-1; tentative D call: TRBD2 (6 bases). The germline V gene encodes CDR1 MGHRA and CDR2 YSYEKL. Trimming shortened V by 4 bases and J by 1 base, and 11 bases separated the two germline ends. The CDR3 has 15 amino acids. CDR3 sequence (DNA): TGCGCCAGCAGCCCCCAAAGCGGGTCCTACAATGAGCAGTTCTTC. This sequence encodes CASSPQSGSYNEQFF.

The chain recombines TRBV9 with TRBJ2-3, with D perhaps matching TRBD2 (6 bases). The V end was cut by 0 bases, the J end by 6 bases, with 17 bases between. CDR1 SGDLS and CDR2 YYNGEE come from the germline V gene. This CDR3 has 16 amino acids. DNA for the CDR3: TGTGCCAGCAGCGTAGGAGGGACTTCTCTTCGGGATACGCAGTATTTT. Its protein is CASSVGGTSLRDTQYF.

The CDR3 DNA reads as TGTGCCAGCAGCCCCGGTAGGGGTTGCACTGAAGCTTTCTTT. Translating it yields CASSPGRGCTEAFF. The chain carries TRBV21-1 and TRBJ1-1; TRBD1 reflects the table's D call only, with no check against the DNA. TRBV21-1 is termed a pseudogene. The CDR3 has 14 residues.

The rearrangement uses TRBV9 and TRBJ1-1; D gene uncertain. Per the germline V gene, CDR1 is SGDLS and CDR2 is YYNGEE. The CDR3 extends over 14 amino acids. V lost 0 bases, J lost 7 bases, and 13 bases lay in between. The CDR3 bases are TGTGCCAGCAGCGTAGGAGGGTCTCCAGGTGAAGCTTTCTTT. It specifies CASSVGGSPGEAFF.

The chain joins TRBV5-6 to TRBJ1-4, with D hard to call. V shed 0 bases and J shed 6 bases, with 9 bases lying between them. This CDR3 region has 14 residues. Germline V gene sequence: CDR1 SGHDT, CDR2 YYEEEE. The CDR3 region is CASSLAAGDEKLFF. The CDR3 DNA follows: TGTGCCAGCAGCTTGGCAGCCGGGGATGAAAAACTGTTTTTT.

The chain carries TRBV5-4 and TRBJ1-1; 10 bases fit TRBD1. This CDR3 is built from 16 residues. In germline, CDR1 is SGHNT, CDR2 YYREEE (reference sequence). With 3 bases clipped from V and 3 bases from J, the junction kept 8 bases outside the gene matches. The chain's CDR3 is CASSSTGTGEDTEAFF. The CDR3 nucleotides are TGTGCCAGCAGCTCAACCGGGACAGGGGAAGACACTGAAGCTTTCTTT.

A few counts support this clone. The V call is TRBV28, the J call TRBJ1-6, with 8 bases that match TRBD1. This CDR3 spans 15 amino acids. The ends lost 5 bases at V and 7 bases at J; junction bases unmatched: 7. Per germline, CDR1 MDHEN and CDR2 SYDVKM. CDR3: CASSLTGTGNSPLHF. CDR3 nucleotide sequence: TGTGCCAGCAGTCTCACCGGGACAGGAAATTCACCCCTCCACTTT.

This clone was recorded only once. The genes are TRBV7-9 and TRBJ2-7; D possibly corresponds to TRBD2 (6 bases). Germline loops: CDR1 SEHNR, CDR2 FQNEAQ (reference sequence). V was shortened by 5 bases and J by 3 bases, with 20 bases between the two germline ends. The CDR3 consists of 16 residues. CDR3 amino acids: CASSPSLRRGNYEQYF. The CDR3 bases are TGTGCCAGCAGCCCTAGCTTACGGAGGGGTAACTACGAGCAGTACTTC.